A single sample gave rise to the 26 T cell receptor beta chains below, sequenced in a study of T cells in Graves' hyperthyroidism and ophthalmopathy. Template material for amplifying TCR beta CDR3 regions consisted of RNA transcripts. A first-round RT-PCR of the TCR CDR3 used the HTBI primer set. TCRdb used MiXCR to reprocess the multiplex PCR reads, holding one entry per CDR3 protein. The table has fewer than 600,000 distinct CDR3 sequences, around 15% seen once. Sequencing was performed on blood. These receptors all stem from a woman in her forties with Graves' hyperthyroidism.

This clonotype was counted many times. CDR3 region: CASRGPTNSPLHF. DNA for the CDR3: TGTGCCAGCAGGGGACCGACAAATTCACCCCTCCACTTT. The chain employs TRBV12-3 or TRBV12-4 and TRBJ1-6; D may be TRBD1 (5 bases). The CDR3 covers 13 residues. Trimming shortened V by 6 bases and J by 7 bases, and 10 bases separated the two germline ends.

This clonotype was recorded many times. The genes are TRBV10-1 and TRBJ2-2; TRBD1 might be the D (5 bases). The germline V and J ends were trimmed by 6 bases and 4 bases, with 12 bases remaining between them. This CDR3 contains 14 residues. CDR1 is WNHNN, CDR2 SYGVQD, per germline (reference sequence). The CDR3 DNA sequence: TGCGCCAGCAGGGAGCAGGGAACCACCGGGGAGCTGTTTTTT. This translates into CASREQGTTGELFF.

V gene TRBV6-1 combines with J gene TRBJ1-1; possibly TRBD1 for D (6 bases). V was shortened by 8 bases and J by 7 bases, with 11 bases between the two germline ends. The CDR3 is 11 amino acids. CDR1 is MNHNS, CDR2 SASEGT, per germline. CDR3 nucleotides: TGTGCCAGCGGGGGGGCCAGTGAAGCTTTCTTT. Translation: CASGGASEAFF.

This clonotype was detected many times. The chain links TRBV5-5 to TRBJ2-7, with 13 positions matching TRBD2. V gave up 4 bases and J gave up 4 bases; unmatched junction bases: 5. Germline V gene sequence: CDR1 SGHKS, CDR2 YYEKEE (reference sequence). This CDR3 region has 15 residues. CDR3 in amino acids: CASSIGLAGVYEQYF. The CDR3 DNA reads as TGTGCCAGCAGCATCGGACTAGCGGGAGTGTACGAGCAGTACTTC.

In this sample, this clonotype turned up many times. The J gene is TRBJ1-6, the V gene TRBV5-1; D gene unclear. Trimming removed 5 bases at V and 1 base at J, with 7 bases between. Germline assignment: CDR1 SGHRS and CDR2 YFSETQ. The CDR3 has 14 residues. CDR3 region: CASRDGSYNSPLHF. CDR3 in DNA: TGCGCCAGCAGGGACGGTTCCTATAATTCACCCCTCCACTTT.

In its sample, this clonotype was seen many times. The chain carries TRBV28 and TRBJ2-7; perhaps TRBD1 as D (5 bases). The CDR3 spans 14 residues. Trimming removed 6 bases at V and 4 bases at J, with 16 bases between. Per germline, CDR1 MDHEN and CDR2 SYDVKM. This chain's CDR3 is CASRPPGHGYEQYF. The CDR3 DNA is TGTGCCAGCAGACCCCCAGGACACGGTTACGAGCAGTACTTC.

This clonotype was detected many times. The chain recombines TRBV10-3 with TRBJ1-2; 7 bases align to TRBD1. Per the germline V gene, CDR1 is ENHRY and CDR2 is SYGVKD. V shed 1 base and J 4 bases; nucleotides not matched to a gene: 6. This CDR3 has 15 residues. For the CDR3, the DNA is TGTGCCATCAGTGAGTTGAAGGGGGCGGCCTATGGCTACACCTTC. Translated: CAISELKGAAYGYTF.

In its sample, this clonotype was seen many times. The CDR3 sequence is CASSFGGSRADTQYF. The CDR3 nucleotides are TGTGCCAGCAGTTTTGGCGGGAGTAGGGCAGATACGCAGTATTTT. The chain carries TRBV27 and TRBJ2-3; 7 positions match TRBD2. V lost 3 bases and J lost 4; bases outside the gene matches: 7. The CDR3 totals 15 residues. Germline assignment: CDR1 MNHEY and CDR2 SMNVEV (reference sequence).

V gene TRBV18 combines with J gene TRBJ1-6; TRBD1 agrees at 8 bases. Germline lookup yields CDR1 KGHSH and CDR2 LQKENI. After removal of 3 bases from V and 9 bases from J, the junction contained 10 bases not matched to a gene. The length of the CDR3 is 16 residues. The DNA for the CDR3 is TGTGCCAGCTCACCCCTTCCGGGACAGGTTGGTTCACCCCTCCACTTT. It yields the protein CASSPLPGQVGSPLHF.

The chain is built from TRBV12-5 and TRBJ1-1, with D hard to call. The CDR3 is 13 residues long. From germline, CDR1 is LGHNT and CDR2 FRNRAP. Trimming removed 1 base at V and 5 bases at J, with 8 bases between. CDR3 sequence reads: CASGLGSVTEAFF. The CDR3 DNA reads as TGTGCTAGTGGTTTGGGCAGTGTTACTGAAGCTTTCTTT.

This clonotype has at least ten counts. V is TRBV5-1 and J is TRBJ2-7; D might be TRBD2 (6 bases). CDR1 SGHRS and CDR2 YFSETQ come from the germline V gene. Trimming took 4 bases from V and 0 from J, leaving 14 bases between them. The length of the CDR3 is 15 residues. Written as DNA, the CDR3 is TGCGCCAGCAGCCCCCAACCCGGGAGCTCCTACGAGCAGTACTTC. Its translation: CASSPQPGSSYEQYF.

Ten or more counts support this clonotype. The V call is TRBV5-6, the J call TRBJ2-5; 10 bases map to TRBD1. Looked up from germline, CDR1 is SGHDT and CDR2 is YYEEEE. V was clipped by 4 bases and J by 5 bases; unmatched bases: 11. The CDR3 length is 16 residues. The CDR3 protein is CASSPVGQGFLETQYF. The CDR3 region has the DNA TGTGCCAGCAGCCCAGTGGGACAGGGGTTTCTGGAGACCCAGTACTTC.

This clonotype has at least ten counts. The chain uses TRBV2 and TRBJ2-2; D is unclear. Germline V gene sequence: CDR1 SNHLY, CDR2 FYNNEI. This CDR3 contains 13 residues. The V gene lost 6 bases and the J gene lost 4 bases, with 9 bases spanning the gap. CDR3 sequence reads: CASRDRVTGELFF. CDR3 bases: TGTGCCAGCAGAGATAGGGTCACCGGGGAGCTGTTTTTT.

This clonotype was detected many times. V and J are TRBV11-3 and TRBJ2-1; 12 bases are a match to TRBD2. Trimming took 6 bases from V and 5 from J; bases not matched to a gene: 5. Germline lookup yields CDR1 SGHNT and CDR2 YENEEA. The CDR3 is made up of 15 amino acids. The CDR3 sequence: CASRTGLAGNNEQFF. CDR3 coding DNA: TGTGCCAGCAGAACGGGACTAGCGGGCAACAATGAGCAGTTCTTC. Drawing the rest from reference TRBV11-3 and TRBJ2-1, the complete variable domain is EAGVVQSPRYKIIEKKQPVAFWCNPISGHNTLYWYLQNLGQGPELLIRYENEEAVDDSQLPKDRFSAERLKGVDSTLKIQPAELGDSAVYLCASRTGLAGNNEQFFGPGTRLTVL.

The V call is TRBV4-2, the J call TRBJ1-2; D might be TRBD1 (5 bases). Germline V lookup: CDR1 LGHNA, CDR2 YNFKEQ. There are 14 residues in the CDR3. V lost 1 base, J lost 8 bases, and 14 bases lay in between. The CDR3 reads CASSQGGRDEGYTF. The CDR3 coding sequence is TGTGCCAGCAGCCAAGGGGGCAGGGACGAGGGCTACACCTTC.

In its sample, this clonotype was seen many times. V is TRBV28 and J is TRBJ1-3; the D is unclear. This CDR3 region has 15 residues. With 8 bases removed from V and 4 bases from J, the gap between germline ends came to 18 bases. CDR1 is MDHEN and CDR2 is SYDVKM in the germline V gene. The CDR3 nucleotides read TGTGCCAGCGTTTCCTCGGAATTAGGCGGAAACACCATATATTTT. Translated, it gives CASVSSELGGNTIYF.

This clonotype occurred a few times. The chain employs TRBV19 and TRBJ1-5; 12 nucleotides line up with TRBD1. The germline V gene has CDR1 LNHDA and CDR2 SQIVND (reference sequence). The CDR3 spans 16 residues. Trimming cost V 6 bases and J 6 bases; bases outside gene matches: 9. The CDR3 DNA sequence: TGTGCCAGTAGAGCTCAAGGGACAGGGGGCGGTCAGCCCCAGCATTTT. Translated, it gives CASRAQGTGGGQPQHF. Filled out from reference TRBV19 and TRBJ1-5, the complete variable domain reads DGGITQSPKYLFRKEGQNVTLSCEQNLNHDAMYWYRQDPGQGLRLIYYSQIVNDFQKGDIAEGYSVSREKKESFPLTVTSAQKNPTAFYLCASRAQGTGGGQPQHFGDGTRLSIL.

This clonotype appeared many times. For the CDR3, the DNA is TGCAGTGCTAGAGGCTCGAGTGGCGAAAAACTGTTTTTT. Its translation is CSARGSSGEKLFF. The chain is built from TRBV20-1 and TRBJ1-4, with no clear D. Germline loops: CDR1 DFQATT, CDR2 SNEGSKA (reference sequence). Trimming took off 1 base at V and 8 bases at J, with 11 bases between the two ends. The CDR3 sequence is 13 residues long.

This clonotype was seen many times. J is TRBJ2-1 and V is TRBV4-1, with 10 bases that match TRBD2. This CDR3 contains 15 residues. With V trimmed by 4 bases and J by 4 bases, 4 bases remained unmatched. The germline V gene encodes CDR1 MGHRA and CDR2 YSYEKL. The CDR3 nucleotides are TGCGCCAGCAGCCGAACTAGCGGGACGTACAATGAGCAGTTCTTC. Its protein is CASSRTSGTYNEQFF.

The rearrangement joins TRBV19 to TRBJ1-6; a weak D match, TRBD1 (5 bases). The CDR3 consists of 15 residues. Trimming took off 4 bases at V and 10 bases at J, with 17 bases between the two ends. Germline V lookup: CDR1 LNHDA, CDR2 SQIVND (reference sequence). This CDR3 reads CASSTTSGGVSPLHF. The CDR3 DNA reads as TGTGCCAGTAGTACCACGTCTGGGGGAGTGTCACCCCTCCACTTT.

This clonotype was counted only a few times. The chain is built from TRBV27 and TRBJ2-3; 12 bases agree with TRBD2. Trimming took 5 bases from V and 4 from J; bases not matched to a gene: 4. CDR1 is MNHEY, CDR2 SMNVEV, per germline (reference sequence). CDR3 length equals 15 residues. In DNA form, the CDR3 reads TGTGCCAGCAGTCGACTAGCGGGAGTGGCAGATACGCAGTATTTT. Its translation: CASSRLAGVADTQYF.

In this sample, this clonotype turned up a few times. The chain couples TRBV7-2 to TRBJ1-2; D uncertain. Trimming pared 4 bases from V and 8 bases from J, leaving 11 bases between. The CDR3 covers 12 residues. The V gene's germline CDR1 is SGHTA and CDR2 FQGNSA. CDR3 nucleotides: TGTGCCAGCAGCTCCCTGGTGGGAGGCTACACCTTC. Translating gives CASSSLVGGYTF.

This clonotype occurred many times. This chain links TRBV28 with TRBJ1-1; 8 bases are a match to TRBD1. Trimming at V came to 10 bases and at J to 2 bases, leaving 6 bases not matched to a gene. This CDR3 has 13 residues. CDR1 and CDR2 from the germline V gene are MDHEN and SYDVKM. CDR3 sequence (DNA): TGTGCCACCCTGGGACAGGTCAACACTGAAGCTTTCTTT. This gives the protein CATLGQVNTEAFF.

This clonotype has only a few counts. The genes are TRBV20-1 and TRBJ1-2; possible D gene TRBD1, 5 bases. The germline gives CDR1 DFQATT, CDR2 SNEGSKA (reference sequence). Trimming left V 8 bases short and J 3 bases short, with 7 bases between. This CDR3 comprises 10 residues. CDR3 protein: CSSRDYGYTF. CDR3 nucleotide sequence: TGCAGTTCCAGGGACTATGGCTACACCTTC.

This clonotype was picked up many times. The CDR3 is CASSLNRVAYEQYF. CDR3 sequence (DNA): TGTGCCAGCAGCTTAAACAGGGTGGCCTACGAGCAGTACTTC. V gene TRBV7-2 combines with J gene TRBJ2-7, with D possibly matching TRBD1 (6 bases). The CDR3 totals 14 residues. Germline CDR1 and CDR2: SGHTA and FQGNSA. The V end was cut by 2 bases, the J end by 2 bases, with 10 bases between.

This clonotype showed up just a few times. The chain recombines TRBV7-9 with TRBJ2-6; 8 nucleotides agree with TRBD1. The J segment lost 0 bases and the V segment lost 3 bases, leaving 4 bases of the junction unmatched. The CDR3 has 17 amino acids. CDR1 SEHNR and CDR2 FQNEAQ come from the germline V gene (reference sequence). The chain's CDR3 is CASSFGTGNSGANVLTF. DNA of the CDR3: TGTGCCAGCAGCTTCGGGACAGGAAACTCTGGGGCCAACGTCCTGACTTTC. Filled out from reference TRBV7-9 and TRBJ2-6, the complete variable domain reads DTGVSQNPRHKITKRGQNVTFRCDPISEHNRLYWYRQTLGQGPEFLTYFQNEAQLEKSRLLSDRFSAERPKGSFSTLEIQRTEQGDSAMYLCASSFGTGNSGANVLTFGAGSRLTVL.